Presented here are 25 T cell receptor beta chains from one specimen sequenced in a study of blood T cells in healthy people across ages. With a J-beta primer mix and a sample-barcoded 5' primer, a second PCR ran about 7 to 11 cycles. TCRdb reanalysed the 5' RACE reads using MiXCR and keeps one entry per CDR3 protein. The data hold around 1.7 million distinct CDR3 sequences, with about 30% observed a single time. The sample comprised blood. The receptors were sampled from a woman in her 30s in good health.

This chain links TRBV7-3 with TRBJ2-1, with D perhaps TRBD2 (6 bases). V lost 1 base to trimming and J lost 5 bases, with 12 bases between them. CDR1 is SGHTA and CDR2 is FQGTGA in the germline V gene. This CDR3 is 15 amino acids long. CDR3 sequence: CASSLNGGPNNEQFF. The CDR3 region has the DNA TGTGCCAGCAGCTTAAACGGGGGACCCAACAATGAGCAGTTCTTC.

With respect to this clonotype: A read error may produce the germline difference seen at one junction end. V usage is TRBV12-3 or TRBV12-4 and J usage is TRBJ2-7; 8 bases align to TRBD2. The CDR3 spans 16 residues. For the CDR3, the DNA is TGTGCCAGCAGTTCTGGCTCCAGCGGGAGATCCTACGAGCAATACTTC. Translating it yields CASSSGSSGRSYEQYF.

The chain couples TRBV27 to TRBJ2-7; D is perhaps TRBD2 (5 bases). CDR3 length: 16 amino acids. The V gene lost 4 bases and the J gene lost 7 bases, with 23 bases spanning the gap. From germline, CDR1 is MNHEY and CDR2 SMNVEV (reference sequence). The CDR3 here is CASSSGGLPYFGEQYF. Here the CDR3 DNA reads TGTGCCAGCAGTTCCGGAGGTTTGCCCTACTTCGGGGAGCAGTACTTC.

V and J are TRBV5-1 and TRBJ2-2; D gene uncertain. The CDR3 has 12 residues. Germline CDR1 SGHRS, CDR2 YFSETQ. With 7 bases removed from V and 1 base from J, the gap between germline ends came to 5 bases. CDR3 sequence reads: CASEQNTGELFF. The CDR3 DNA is TGCGCCAGCGAGCAGAACACCGGGGAGCTGTTTTTT.

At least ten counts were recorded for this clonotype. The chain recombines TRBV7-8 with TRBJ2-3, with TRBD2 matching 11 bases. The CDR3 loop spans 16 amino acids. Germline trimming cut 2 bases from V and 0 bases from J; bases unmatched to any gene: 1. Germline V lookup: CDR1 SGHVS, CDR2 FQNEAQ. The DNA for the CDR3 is TGTGCCAGCAGCTTATGGACTAGCGGGAGCACAGATACGCAGTATTTT. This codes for CASSLWTSGSTDTQYF.

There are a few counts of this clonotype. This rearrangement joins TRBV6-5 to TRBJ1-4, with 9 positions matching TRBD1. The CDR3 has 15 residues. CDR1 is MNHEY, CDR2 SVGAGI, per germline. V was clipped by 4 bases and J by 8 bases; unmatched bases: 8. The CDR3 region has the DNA TGTGCCAGCAGTTCTTCCGGGACAGGGCACGAAAAACTGTTTTTT. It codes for CASSSSGTGHEKLFF.

The CDR3 nucleotides read TGTGCCTGGAGTGTACTCGCCAATCAGCCCCAGCATTTT. It is translated as CAWSVLANQPQHF. The chain uses TRBV30 and TRBJ1-5; no reliable D call. The CDR3 contains 13 residues. Per the germline V gene, CDR1 is GTSNPN and CDR2 is SVGIG (reference sequence). Between the trimmed V and J ends, which lost 0 bases and 3 bases, there was a span of 6 bases.

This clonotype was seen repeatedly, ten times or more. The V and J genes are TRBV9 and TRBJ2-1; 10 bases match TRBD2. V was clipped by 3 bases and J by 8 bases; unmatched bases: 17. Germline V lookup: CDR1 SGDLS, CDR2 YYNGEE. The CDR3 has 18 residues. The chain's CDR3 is CASSESLWASGSRYEQFF. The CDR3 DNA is TGTGCCAGCAGCGAGAGTCTCTGGGCTAGCGGGAGTCGTTATGAGCAGTTCTTC. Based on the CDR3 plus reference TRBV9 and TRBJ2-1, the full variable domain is DSGVTQTPKHLITATGQRVTLRCSPRSGDLSVYWYQQSLDQGLQFLIQYYNGEERAKGNILERFSAQQFPDLHSELNLSSLELGDSALYFCASSESLWASGSRYEQFFGPGTRLTVL.

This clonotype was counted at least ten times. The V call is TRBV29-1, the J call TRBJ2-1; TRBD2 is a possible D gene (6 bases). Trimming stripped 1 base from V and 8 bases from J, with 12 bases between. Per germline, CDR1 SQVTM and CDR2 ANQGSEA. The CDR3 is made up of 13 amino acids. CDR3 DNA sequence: TGCAGCGTTGAAGCAATGACTAGGGATGAGCAGTTCTTC. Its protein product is CSVEAMTRDEQFF.

This CDR3 is CSARDPVGKTQYF. The CDR3 region has the DNA TGCAGTGCTAGAGACCCTGTCGGAAAGACCCAGTACTTC. The V gene is TRBV20-1, the J gene TRBJ2-5; D is undetermined. This CDR3 is 13 amino acids long. Trimming pared 0 bases from V and 6 bases from J, leaving 11 bases between. Per germline, CDR1 DFQATT and CDR2 SNEGSKA (reference sequence).

The CDR3 spells CSAREGVSGYTF. The CDR3 DNA reads TGCAGTGCTAGAGAGGGGGTCTCTGGCTACACCTTC. The genes are TRBV20-1 and TRBJ1-2; TRBD1 might be the D (5 bases). The CDR3 extends over 12 amino acids. The V end was cut by 0 bases, the J end by 7 bases, with 9 bases between. The V gene's germline CDR1 is DFQATT and CDR2 SNEGSKA (reference sequence).

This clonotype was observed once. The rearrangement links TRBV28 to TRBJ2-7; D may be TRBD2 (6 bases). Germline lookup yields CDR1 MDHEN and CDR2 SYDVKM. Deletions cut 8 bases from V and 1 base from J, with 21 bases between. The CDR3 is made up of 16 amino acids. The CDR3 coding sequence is TGTGCCAGCGACAACCAGGGAGGTACGGTATCCTACGAGCAGTACTTC. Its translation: CASDNQGGTVSYEQYF.

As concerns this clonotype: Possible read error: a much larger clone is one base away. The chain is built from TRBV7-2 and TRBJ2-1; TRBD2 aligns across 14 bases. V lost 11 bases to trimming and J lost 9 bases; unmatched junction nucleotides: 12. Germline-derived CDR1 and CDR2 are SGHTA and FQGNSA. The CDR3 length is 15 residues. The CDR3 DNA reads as TGTGCCTGCACCCAGCCGGGACTAGCGGGAGTTGAGCAGTTCTTC. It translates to CACTQPGLAGVEQFF.

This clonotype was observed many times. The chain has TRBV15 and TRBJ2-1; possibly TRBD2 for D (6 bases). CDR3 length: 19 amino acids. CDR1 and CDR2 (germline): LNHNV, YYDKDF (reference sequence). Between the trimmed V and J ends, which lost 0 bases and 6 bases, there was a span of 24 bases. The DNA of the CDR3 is TGTGCCACCAGCAGAGATTATCCCCGGGCGGGGAATCATGTCAATGAGCAGTTCTTC. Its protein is CATSRDYPRAGNHVNEQFF.

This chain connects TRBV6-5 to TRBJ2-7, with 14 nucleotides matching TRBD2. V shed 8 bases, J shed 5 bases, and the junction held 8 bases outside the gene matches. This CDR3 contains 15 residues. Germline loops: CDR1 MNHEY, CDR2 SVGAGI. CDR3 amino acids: CASSRGLAGENEQYF. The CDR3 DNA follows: TGTGCCAGCTCGAGGGGACTAGCGGGAGAAAACGAGCAGTACTTC.

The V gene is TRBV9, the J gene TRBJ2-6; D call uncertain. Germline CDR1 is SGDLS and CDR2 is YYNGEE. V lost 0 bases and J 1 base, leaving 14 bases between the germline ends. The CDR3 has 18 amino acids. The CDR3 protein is CASSVGAGSSSGANVLTF. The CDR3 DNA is TGTGCCAGCAGCGTAGGAGCAGGCTCGAGTTCTGGGGCCAACGTCCTGACTTTC.

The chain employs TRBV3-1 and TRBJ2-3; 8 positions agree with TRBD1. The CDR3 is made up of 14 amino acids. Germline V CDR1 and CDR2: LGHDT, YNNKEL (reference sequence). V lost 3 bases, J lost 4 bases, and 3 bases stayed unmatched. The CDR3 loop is CASSQMGQADTQYF. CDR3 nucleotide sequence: TGTGCCAGCAGCCAGATGGGACAGGCAGATACGCAGTATTTT.

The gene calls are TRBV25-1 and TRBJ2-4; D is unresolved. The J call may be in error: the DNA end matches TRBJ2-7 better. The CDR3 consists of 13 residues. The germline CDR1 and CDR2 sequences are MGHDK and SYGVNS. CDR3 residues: CASSDRRSHEQYF. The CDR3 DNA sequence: TGTGCCAGCAGTGACCGCCGTTCGCACGAGCAGTACTTC.

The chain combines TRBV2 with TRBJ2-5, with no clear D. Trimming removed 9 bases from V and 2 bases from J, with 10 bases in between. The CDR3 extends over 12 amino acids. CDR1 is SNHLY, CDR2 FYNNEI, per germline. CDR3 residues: CASRSEQETQYF. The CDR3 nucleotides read TGTGCCAGTCGCTCAGAACAAGAGACCCAGTACTTC.

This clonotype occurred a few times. CDR3 amino acids: CASSETESSYEQYF. Here the CDR3 DNA reads TGTGCCAGCAGCGAGACAGAGAGCTCCTACGAGCAGTACTTC. The gene calls are TRBV27 and TRBJ2-7; weak D call: TRBD1 (5 bases). The CDR3 has 14 amino acids. Germline V gene data show CDR1 as MNHEY and CDR2 as SMNVEV (reference sequence). Trimming pared 6 bases from V and 0 bases from J, leaving 12 bases between.

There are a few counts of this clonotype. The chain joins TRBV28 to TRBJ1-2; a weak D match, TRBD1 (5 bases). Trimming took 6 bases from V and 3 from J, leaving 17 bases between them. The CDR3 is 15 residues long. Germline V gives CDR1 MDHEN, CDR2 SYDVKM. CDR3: CASRILSGEDYGYTF. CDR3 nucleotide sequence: TGTGCCAGCAGGATATTGTCGGGGGAAGACTATGGCTACACCTTC.

The CDR3 region is CASSRSTSNAGELFF. The CDR3, as DNA: TGCGCCAGCAGCCGATCGACTAGTAACGCCGGGGAGCTGTTTTTT. This sequence joins TRBV4-1 and TRBJ2-2, with D tentatively TRBD2 (6 bases). CDR3 length: 15 amino acids. Trimming took 4 bases from V and 6 from J, leaving 15 bases between them. From germline, CDR1 is MGHRA and CDR2 YSYEKL.

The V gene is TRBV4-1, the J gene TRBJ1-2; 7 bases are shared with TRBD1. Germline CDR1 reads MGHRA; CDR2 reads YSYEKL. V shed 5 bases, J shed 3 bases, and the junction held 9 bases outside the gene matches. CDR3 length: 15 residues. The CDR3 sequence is CASSGRDSLDYGYTF. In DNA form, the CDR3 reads TGCGCCAGCAGCGGCCGGGACAGCCTCGACTATGGCTACACCTTC.

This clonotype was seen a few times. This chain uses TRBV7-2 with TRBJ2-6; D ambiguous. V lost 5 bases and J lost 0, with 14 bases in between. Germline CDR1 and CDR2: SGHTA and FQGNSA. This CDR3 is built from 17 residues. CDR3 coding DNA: TGTGCCAGCAGCATGGGGAATCCCACCTCTGGGGCCAACGTCCTGACTTTC. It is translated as CASSMGNPTSGANVLTF.

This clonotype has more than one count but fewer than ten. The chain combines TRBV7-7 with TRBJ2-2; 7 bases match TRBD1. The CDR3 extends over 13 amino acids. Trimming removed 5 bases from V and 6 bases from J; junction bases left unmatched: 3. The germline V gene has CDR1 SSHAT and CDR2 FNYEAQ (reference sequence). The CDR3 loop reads CASSVDRAGELFF. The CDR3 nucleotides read TGTGCCAGCAGCGTAGACAGGGCCGGGGAGCTGTTTTTT.